This is a list of T cell receptor beta chains from one sample in a study of control samples from healthy donors and cancer patients. Only in-frame clones appear in the TCRdb table, and some are missing; sequencing was by immunoSEQ multiplex PCR. The sample has 45,000 to 60,000 clones, 85% to 95% seen once. What was sequenced was blood. The receptors shown here come from a man between 25 and 39 years old in good health. Both conserved end residues are part of each CDR3. Each record gives: D gene, clone size, J gene, V gene, CDR3 DNA, CDR3 protein. A D gene is named only where the DNA matches it firmly. Size values are once, few and many counts, or a class for expanded clones, and some rows have none.

d_gene: .
abundance: .
j_gene: TRBJ2-7
v_gene: TRBV9
CDR3nt: TGTGCCAGCAGCGTAGGGGATGGAGGGACGTACGAGCAGTACTTC
CDR3aa: CASSVGDGGTYEQYF

d_gene: TRBD2
abundance: .
j_gene: TRBJ2-1
v_gene: TRBV7-3
CDR3nt: TGTGCCAGCAGCTTAACTAGCGGGGGTCGCGGCAATGAGCAGTTCTTC
CDR3aa: CASSLTSGGRGNEQFF

d_gene: .
abundance: .
j_gene: TRBJ1-5
v_gene: TRBV6-1
CDR3nt: TGTGCCAGCAGTGAAGCGCTCGGGGTCACCCAGCCCCAGCATTTT
CDR3aa: CASSEALGVTQPQHF

d_gene: .
abundance: .
j_gene: TRBJ1-4
v_gene: TRBV6-6
CDR3nt: TGTGCCAGCAGTTACTCTGAGAGTTCAACTAATGAAAAACTGTTTTTT
CDR3aa: CASSYSESSTNEKLFF

d_gene: .
abundance: .
j_gene: TRBJ2-5
v_gene: TRBV5-1
CDR3nt: TGCGCCAGCAGCTTGGACCCCGTCCAAGAGACCCAGTACTTC
CDR3aa: CASSLDPVQETQYF

d_gene: TRBD2
abundance: .
j_gene: TRBJ2-5
v_gene: TRBV5-1
CDR3nt: TGCGCCAGCCAGGCGGGGGGAGGGCAAGAGACCCAGTACTTC
CDR3aa: CASQAGGGQETQYF

d_gene: TRBD2
abundance: .
j_gene: TRBJ2-7
v_gene: TRBV9
CDR3nt: TGTGCCAGCAGCGTGGGGACTAGCGGGTCCGCCTACGAGCAGTACTTC
CDR3aa: CASSVGTSGSAYEQYF

d_gene: TRBD2
abundance: few
j_gene: TRBJ2-3
v_gene: TRBV5-4
CDR3nt: TGTGCCAGCGCTACTAGCGGGGGCGGGACAGATACGCAGTATTTT
CDR3aa: CASATSGGGTDTQYF

d_gene: .
abundance: .
j_gene: TRBJ2-3
v_gene: TRBV3-1/TRBV3-2
CDR3nt: TGTGCCAGCAGCCATGCCGTGGGCACAGATACGCAGTATTTT
CDR3aa: CASSHAVGTDTQYF

d_gene: .
abundance: .
j_gene: TRBJ2-5
v_gene: TRBV5-4
CDR3nt: TGTGCCAGCAGCTTGGAAGGCAATGGAGGCCAGTACTTC
CDR3aa: CASSLEGNGGQYF

d_gene: TRBD1
abundance: .
j_gene: TRBJ2-7
v_gene: TRBV5-1
CDR3nt: TGCGCCAGCAGCTCCGGGACAGACTACGAGCAGTACTTC
CDR3aa: CASSSGTDYEQYF

d_gene: .
abundance: .
j_gene: TRBJ2-1
v_gene: TRBV6-1
CDR3nt: TGTGCCAGCAGTGAACTGCGGGCGCAGTTCTTC
CDR3aa: CASSELRAQFF

d_gene: .
abundance: .
j_gene: TRBJ1-1
v_gene: TRBV5-5
CDR3nt: TGTGCCAGCAGCCTGGGGGCCGGATTGGGGACTGAAGCTTTCTTT
CDR3aa: CASSLGAGLGTEAFF

d_gene: .
abundance: once
j_gene: TRBJ2-7
v_gene: TRBV6-1
CDR3nt: TGTGCCAGCAGTGAAGAGCAGCACGACGAGCAGTACTTC
CDR3aa: CASSEEQHDEQYF

d_gene: TRBD1
abundance: .
j_gene: TRBJ1-5
v_gene: TRBV6-2/TRBV6-3
CDR3nt: TGTGCCAGCAGTTGGGACAGGGATAGCAATCAGCCCCAGCATTTT
CDR3aa: CASSWDRDSNQPQHF

d_gene: .
abundance: .
j_gene: TRBJ1-5
v_gene: TRBV27
CDR3nt: TGTGCCAGCAGTTTGGTGGGCAATCAGCCCCAGCATTTT
CDR3aa: CASSLVGNQPQHF

d_gene: TRBD1
abundance: .
j_gene: TRBJ2-7
v_gene: TRBV30
CDR3nt: TGTGCCGGGCAGGAGGGGACAGGCGATTACGAGCAGTACTTC
CDR3aa: CAGQEGTGDYEQYF

d_gene: TRBD1
abundance: .
j_gene: TRBJ2-2
v_gene: TRBV5-1
CDR3nt: TGCGCCAGCAGCTTCGGACAGGGGAGAATCGGGGAGCTGTTTTTT
CDR3aa: CASSFGQGRIGELFF

d_gene: .
abundance: .
j_gene: TRBJ1-1
v_gene: TRBV11-2
CDR3nt: TGTGCCAGCAGCTTAGAGGTGGCGGCAGAAGCTTTCTTT
CDR3aa: CASSLEVAAEAFF

d_gene: TRBD1
abundance: few
j_gene: TRBJ1-5
v_gene: TRBV14
CDR3nt: TGTGCCAGCAGCCTGACAGGGGCTCAGCCCCAGCATTTT
CDR3aa: CASSLTGAQPQHF

d_gene: TRBD1
abundance: .
j_gene: TRBJ1-6
v_gene: TRBV5-1
CDR3nt: TGCGCCAGCAGCTGGGGGACAGTGCCATATAATTCACCCCTCCACTTT
CDR3aa: CASSWGTVPYNSPLHF

d_gene: TRBD2
abundance: once
j_gene: TRBJ2-1
v_gene: TRBV4-1
CDR3nt: TGCGCCAGCAGCCAAGACCCCCTCGGGGGGGCATACAATGAGCAGTTCTTC
CDR3aa: CASSQDPLGGAYNEQFF

d_gene: TRBD1
abundance: .
j_gene: TRBJ1-2
v_gene: TRBV6-2/TRBV6-3
CDR3nt: TGTGCCAGCAGTTCCCCTGGACAGGGGGCAAATGGCTACACCTTC
CDR3aa: CASSSPGQGANGYTF

d_gene: .
abundance: .
j_gene: TRBJ2-5
v_gene: TRBV5-1
CDR3nt: TGCGCCAGCAGCTCGCGAGGGGAGACCCAGTACTTC
CDR3aa: CASSSRGETQYF

d_gene: .
abundance: .
j_gene: TRBJ1-2
v_gene: TRBV7-3
CDR3nt: TGTGCCAGCAGCCCCGACAGTAACTATGGCTACACCTTC
CDR3aa: CASSPDSNYGYTF

d_gene: .
abundance: .
j_gene: TRBJ2-3
v_gene: TRBV30
CDR3nt: TGTGCCTGGGGTACGGGCGGGAACACAGATACGCAGTATTTT
CDR3aa: CAWGTGGNTDTQYF

d_gene: .
abundance: .
j_gene: TRBJ2-3
v_gene: TRBV3-1/TRBV3-2
CDR3nt: TGTGCCAGCAGCCCGTCCTCCCCGGAGGATACGCAGTATTTT
CDR3aa: CASSPSSPEDTQYF

d_gene: TRBD2
abundance: .
j_gene: TRBJ2-1
v_gene: TRBV11-3
CDR3nt: TGTGCCAGCAGCTTATCCGGGACTAGCGGGAGACGTAGTGAGCAGTTCTTC
CDR3aa: CASSLSGTSGRRSEQFF

d_gene: TRBD1
abundance: .
j_gene: TRBJ1-1
v_gene: TRBV6-6
CDR3nt: TGTGCCAGCAGCTTACAGGGGTTGGGGACTGAAGCTTTCTTT
CDR3aa: CASSLQGLGTEAFF

d_gene: .
abundance: .
j_gene: TRBJ1-1
v_gene: TRBV19
CDR3nt: TGTGCCAGTAGTACGCCGGGACGGGTAGGGACTGAAGCTTTCTTT
CDR3aa: CASSTPGRVGTEAFF

d_gene: TRBD2
abundance: .
j_gene: TRBJ2-1
v_gene: TRBV10-3
CDR3nt: TGTGCCATCAGTGAGGGTTCGGGACTAGCCTACAATGAGCAGTTCTTC
CDR3aa: CAISEGSGLAYNEQFF

d_gene: .
abundance: .
j_gene: TRBJ2-6
v_gene: TRBV9
CDR3nt: TGTGCCAGCAGCGTAGGTCCCGGGATGATCTCTGGGGCCAACGTCCTGACTTTC
CDR3aa: CASSVGPGMISGANVLTF

d_gene: TRBD1
abundance: .
j_gene: TRBJ1-4
v_gene: TRBV30
CDR3nt: TGTGCCTGGAGTGCCAACAGGGGTAGCGAAAAACTGTTTTTT
CDR3aa: CAWSANRGSEKLFF

d_gene: .
abundance: .
j_gene: TRBJ1-1
v_gene: TRBV5-1
CDR3nt: TGCGCCAGCAGCTATGGTAAAGTGAACACTGAAGCTTTCTTT
CDR3aa: CASSYGKVNTEAFF

d_gene: TRBD1
abundance: .
j_gene: TRBJ1-4
v_gene: TRBV5-1
CDR3nt: TGCGCCAGCAGCTCAGGACAGGGGGCGACTAATGAAAAACTGTTTTTT
CDR3aa: CASSSGQGATNEKLFF

d_gene: .
abundance: .
j_gene: TRBJ1-1
v_gene: TRBV5-1
CDR3nt: TGCGCCAGCAGCTTGGCGTCCGGTCATAGCACTGAAGCTTTCTTT
CDR3aa: CASSLASGHSTEAFF

d_gene: TRBD1
abundance: .
j_gene: TRBJ1-2
v_gene: TRBV24-1
CDR3nt: TGTGCCACCAGTGATCGGGACAGGGGGTCCTATGGCTACACCTTC
CDR3aa: CATSDRDRGSYGYTF

d_gene: TRBD1
abundance: once
j_gene: TRBJ2-7
v_gene: TRBV28
CDR3nt: TGTGCCAGCAGTTTTCTTGTAGGGCAGGGGGTCTACTTC
CDR3aa: CASSFLVGQGVYF

d_gene: .
abundance: .
j_gene: TRBJ1-1
v_gene: TRBV27
CDR3nt: TGTGCCAGCAGTCCGTCGATGGGGGAAGGGGTGAACACTGAAGCTTTCTTT
CDR3aa: CASSPSMGEGVNTEAFF

d_gene: .
abundance: .
j_gene: TRBJ1-2
v_gene: TRBV7-6
CDR3nt: TGTGCCAGCAGCTTAGTGCACAAGGGTAGTGGTGGCTACACCTTC
CDR3aa: CASSLVHKGSGGYTF

d_gene: TRBD1
abundance: .
j_gene: TRBJ1-6
v_gene: TRBV9
CDR3nt: TGTGCCAGCAGCGTAGCCCCGGACAGGGAAGGATCACCCCTCCACTTT
CDR3aa: CASSVAPDREGSPLHF

d_gene: TRBD2
abundance: .
j_gene: TRBJ2-3
v_gene: TRBV4-3
CDR3nt: TGCGCCAGCAGCCCCACTAGCGGGGGGGGGAGAGATACGCAGTATTTT
CDR3aa: CASSPTSGGGRDTQYF

d_gene: .
abundance: .
j_gene: TRBJ1-2
v_gene: TRBV5-1
CDR3nt: TGCGCCAGCAGCTTGGAACTCGGGGGGAGCTATGGCTACACCTTC
CDR3aa: CASSLELGGSYGYTF

d_gene: .
abundance: .
j_gene: TRBJ2-3
v_gene: TRBV27
CDR3nt: TGTGCCAGCAGTTTAATGGGTGGGACAGATACGCAGTATTTT
CDR3aa: CASSLMGGTDTQYF

d_gene: .
abundance: once
j_gene: TRBJ1-4
v_gene: TRBV9
CDR3nt: TGTGCCAGCAGCGCGGGGGGGGCAACTAATGAAAAACTGTTTTTT
CDR3aa: CASSAGGATNEKLFF

d_gene: .
abundance: few
j_gene: TRBJ1-1
v_gene: TRBV7-2
CDR3nt: TGTGCCAGCAGCAGGGGCGGCGGGCCGAACACTGAAGCTTTCTTT
CDR3aa: CASSRGGGPNTEAFF

d_gene: TRBD1
abundance: .
j_gene: TRBJ2-3
v_gene: TRBV6-5
CDR3nt: TGTGCCAGCAGTTACGGGACAGGGGGCGCAGATACGCAGTATTTT
CDR3aa: CASSYGTGGADTQYF

d_gene: TRBD2
abundance: .
j_gene: TRBJ2-1
v_gene: TRBV15
CDR3nt: TGTGCCACCCAAAGGTTTTTAGCGGGAGGAGACGAGCAGTTCTTC
CDR3aa: CATQRFLAGGDEQFF

d_gene: TRBD2
abundance: .
j_gene: TRBJ2-2
v_gene: TRBV5-4
CDR3nt: TGTGCCAGCAGCCCCCCGGGACTAGCGGGAGGCGGGACCGGGGAGCTGTTTTTT
CDR3aa: CASSPPGLAGGGTGELFF